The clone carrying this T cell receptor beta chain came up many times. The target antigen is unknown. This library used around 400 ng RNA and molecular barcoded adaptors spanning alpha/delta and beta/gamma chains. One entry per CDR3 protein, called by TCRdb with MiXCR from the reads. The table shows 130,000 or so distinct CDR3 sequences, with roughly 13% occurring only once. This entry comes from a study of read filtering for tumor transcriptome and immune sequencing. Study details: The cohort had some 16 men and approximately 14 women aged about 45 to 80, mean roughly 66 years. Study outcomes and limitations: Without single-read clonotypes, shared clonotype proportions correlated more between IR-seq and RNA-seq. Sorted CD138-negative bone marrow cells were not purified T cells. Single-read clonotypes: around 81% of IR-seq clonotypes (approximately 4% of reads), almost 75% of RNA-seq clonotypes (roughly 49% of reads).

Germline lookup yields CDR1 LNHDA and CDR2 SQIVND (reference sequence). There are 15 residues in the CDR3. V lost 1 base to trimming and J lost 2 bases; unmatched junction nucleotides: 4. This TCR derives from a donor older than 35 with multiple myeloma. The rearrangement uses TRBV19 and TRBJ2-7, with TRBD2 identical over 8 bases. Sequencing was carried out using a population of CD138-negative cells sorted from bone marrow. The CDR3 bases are TGTGCCAGTAGTATAGTAGCGGGACATACCTACGAGCAGTACTTC. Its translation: CASSIVAGHTYEQYF.